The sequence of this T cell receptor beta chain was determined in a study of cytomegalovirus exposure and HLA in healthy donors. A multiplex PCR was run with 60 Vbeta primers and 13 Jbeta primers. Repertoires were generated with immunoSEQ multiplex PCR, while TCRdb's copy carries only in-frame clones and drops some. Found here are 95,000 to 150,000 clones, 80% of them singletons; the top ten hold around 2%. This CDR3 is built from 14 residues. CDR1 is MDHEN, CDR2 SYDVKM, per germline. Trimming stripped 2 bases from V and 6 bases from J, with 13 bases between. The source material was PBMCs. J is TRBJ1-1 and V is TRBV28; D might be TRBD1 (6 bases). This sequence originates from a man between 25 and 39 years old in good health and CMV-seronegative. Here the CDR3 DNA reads TGTGCCAGCAGTTTAGGGCGGACAGCCCCTGAAGCTTTCTTT. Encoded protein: CASSLGRTAPEAFF.